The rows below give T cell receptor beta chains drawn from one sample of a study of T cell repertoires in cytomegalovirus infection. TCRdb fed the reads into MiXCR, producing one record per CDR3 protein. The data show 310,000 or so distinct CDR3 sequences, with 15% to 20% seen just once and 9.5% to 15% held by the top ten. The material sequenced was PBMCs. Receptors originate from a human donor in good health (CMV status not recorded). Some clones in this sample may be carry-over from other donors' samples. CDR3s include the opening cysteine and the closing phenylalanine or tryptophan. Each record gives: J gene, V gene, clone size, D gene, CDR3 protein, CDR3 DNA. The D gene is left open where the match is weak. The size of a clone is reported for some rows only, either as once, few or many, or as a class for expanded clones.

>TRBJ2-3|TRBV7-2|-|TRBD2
CASSPPPGTSGGDTQYF
TGTGCCAGCAGCCCCCCCCCCGGGACTAGCGGGGGGGATACGCAGTATTTT
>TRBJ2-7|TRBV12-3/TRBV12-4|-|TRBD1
CASSLPGTGSSYEQYF
TGTGCCAGCAGCCTCCCCGGGACAGGGAGCTCCTACGAGCAGTACTTC
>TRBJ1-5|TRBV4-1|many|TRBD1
CASSQGQGGYEPQHF
TGCGCCAGCAGCCAAGGACAGGGTGGGTATGAGCCCCAGCATTTT
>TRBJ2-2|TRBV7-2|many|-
CASSLMGEIGELFF
TGTGCCAGCAGCCTCATGGGGGAAATCGGGGAGCTGTTTTTT
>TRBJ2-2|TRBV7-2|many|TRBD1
CASSTGQGSGALYTGELFF
TGTGCCAGCAGCACAGGACAGGGCTCGGGGGCGCTGTACACCGGGGAGCTGTTTTTT
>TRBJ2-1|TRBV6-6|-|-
CASSPRAWGKSTNEQFF
TGTGCCAGCAGTCCCCGCGCTTGGGGGAAGAGTACCAATGAGCAGTTCTTC
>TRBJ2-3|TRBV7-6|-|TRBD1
CASSLWTRGLGTDTQYF
TGTGCCAGCAGCTTATGGACCAGGGGGCTAGGCACAGATACGCAGTATTTT
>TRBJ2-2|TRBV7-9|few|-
CASSSRIHPETNTGELFF
TGTGCCAGCAGCTCGCGGATACACCCTGAAACGAACACCGGGGAGCTGTTTTTT
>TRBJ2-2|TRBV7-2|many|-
CASAAGWNTGELFF
TGTGCCAGCGCGGCAGGGTGGAACACCGGGGAGCTGTTTTTT
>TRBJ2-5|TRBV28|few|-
CATTTGQETQYF
TGTGCCACTACGACAGGTCAAGAGACCCAGTACTTC
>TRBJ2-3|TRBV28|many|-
CASSLYGGTDTQYF
TGTGCCAGCAGTTTATACGGAGGGACAGATACGCAGTATTTT
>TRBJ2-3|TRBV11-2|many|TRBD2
CASSLGVSGGYTTDTQYF
TGTGCCAGCAGCTTAGGGGTTAGCGGGGGTTACACCACAGATACGCAGTATTTT
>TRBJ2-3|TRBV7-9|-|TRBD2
CASSPQASGADTQYF
TGTGCCAGCAGCCCGCAGGCTAGCGGTGCAGATACGCAGTATTTT
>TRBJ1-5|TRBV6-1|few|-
CASRQFPINQPQHF
TGTGCCAGTAGACAGTTTCCCATCAATCAGCCCCAGCATTTT
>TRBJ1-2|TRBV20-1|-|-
CSANPPAENYGYTF
TGCAGTGCTAATCCCCCCGCCGAGAACTATGGCTACACCTTC
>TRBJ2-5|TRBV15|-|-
CATSRDIQGWETQYF
TGTGCCACCAGCAGAGATATACAGGGTTGGGAGACCCAGTACTTC
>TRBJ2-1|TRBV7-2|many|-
CASSLAPKGEQFF
TGTGCCAGCAGCTTAGCCCCGAAGGGTGAGCAGTTCTTC
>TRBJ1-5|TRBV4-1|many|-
CASSQEVPMGSKYQPQHF
TGCGCCAGCAGCCAAGAGGTTCCTATGGGCAGTAAGTATCAGCCCCAGCATTTT
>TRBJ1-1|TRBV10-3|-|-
CAISAVMNTEAFF
TGTGCCATCTCGGCGGTGATGAACACTGAAGCTTTCTTT
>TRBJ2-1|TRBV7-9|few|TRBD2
CASSDTGTSGGPYNEQFF
TGTGCCAGCAGCGACACCGGGACTAGCGGGGGGCCATACAATGAGCAGTTCTTC
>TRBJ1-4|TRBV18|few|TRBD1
CASSPRTGGNEKLFF
TGTGCCAGCTCACCTCGGACAGGGGGCAATGAAAAACTGTTTTTT
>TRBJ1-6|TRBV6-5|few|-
CASRDRGARNSPLHF
TGTGCCAGCAGGGACCGGGGGGCCCGTAATTCACCCCTCCACTTT
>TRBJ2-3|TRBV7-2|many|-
CASTTRGSTDTQYF
TGTGCCAGCACCACTCGGGGATCCACAGATACGCAGTATTTT
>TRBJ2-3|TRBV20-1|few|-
CSASGDSGSTDTQYF
TGCAGTGCTAGTGGGGATAGCGGCAGCACAGATACGCAGTATTTT
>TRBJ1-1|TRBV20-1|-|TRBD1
CSASGDRASTEAFF
TGCAGTGCTAGTGGGGACAGGGCATCGACTGAAGCTTTCTTT
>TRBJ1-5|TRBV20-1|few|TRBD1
CSARPGTGGLQPQHF
TGCAGTGCTAGGCCCGGGACAGGGGGCCTTCAGCCCCAGCATTTT
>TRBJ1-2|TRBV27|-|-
CASSPGGGGVNYGYTF
TGTGCCAGCAGTCCCGGGGGGGGGGGAGTTAACTATGGCTACACCTTC
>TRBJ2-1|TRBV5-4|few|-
CASSPRKGGDYNEQFF
TGTGCCAGCAGCCCCCGTAAGGGGGGAGACTACAATGAGCAGTTCTTC
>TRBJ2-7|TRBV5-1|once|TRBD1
CASSYRDRVHEQYF
TGCGCCAGCAGTTACCGGGACAGGGTCCACGAGCAGTACTTC
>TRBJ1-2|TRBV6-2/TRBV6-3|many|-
CASSYGSRGLDGYTF
TGTGCCAGCAGTTACGGGAGTCGGGGCTTGGATGGCTACACCTTC
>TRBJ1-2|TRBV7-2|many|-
CASSSLSVGYTF
TGTGCCAGCAGCTCCCTGAGCGTTGGCTACACCTTC
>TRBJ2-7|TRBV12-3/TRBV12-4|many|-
CASSLFAASYEQYF
TGTGCCAGCAGTTTATTCGCCGCTTCCTACGAGCAGTACTTC
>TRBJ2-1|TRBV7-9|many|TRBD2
CASNLGLAVNNEQFF
TGTGCCAGCAACCTCGGACTAGCGGTGAACAATGAGCAGTTCTTC
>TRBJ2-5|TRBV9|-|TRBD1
CASSVAQGEGETQYF
TGTGCCAGCAGCGTAGCTCAGGGGGAAGGCGAGACCCAGTACTTC
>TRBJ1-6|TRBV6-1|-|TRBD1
CASRSGTENSPLHF
TGTGCCAGCAGGTCCGGGACAGAAAATTCACCCCTCCACTTT
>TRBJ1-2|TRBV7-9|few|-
CASSYGGGNYGYTF
TGTGCCAGCAGCTACGGGGGGGGCAACTATGGCTACACCTTC
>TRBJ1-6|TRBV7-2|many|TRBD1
CASSLRGIENSPLHF
TGTGCCAGCAGCCTCAGGGGGATTGAGAATTCACCCCTCCACTTT
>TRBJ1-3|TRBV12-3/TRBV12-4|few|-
CATRTGNTIYF
TGTGCCACCAGGACTGGAAACACCATATATTTT
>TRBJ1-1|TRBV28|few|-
CASSLFRGEAFF
TGTGCCAGCAGTTTATTTCGGGGGGAAGCTTTCTTT
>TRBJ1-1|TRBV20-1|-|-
CSAREDTEAFF
TGCAGTGCTAGAGAGGACACTGAAGCTTTCTTT
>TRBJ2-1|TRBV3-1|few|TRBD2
CASSQRTSGGSNEQFF
TGTGCCAGCAGCCAAAGGACTAGCGGGGGATCGAATGAGCAGTTCTTC
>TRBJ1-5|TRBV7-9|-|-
CASNPLGPVSNQPQHF
TGTGCCAGCAACCCCCTAGGACCGGTTAGCAATCAGCCCCAGCATTTT
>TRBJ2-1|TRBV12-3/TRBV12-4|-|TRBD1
CASSPLDRSSYNEQFF
TGTGCCAGCAGTCCCCTGGACAGGAGCTCCTACAATGAGCAGTTCTTC
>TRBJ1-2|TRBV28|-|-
CASVGGAYGYTF
TGTGCCAGCGTGGGGGGGGCCTATGGCTACACCTTC
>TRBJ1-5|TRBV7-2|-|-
CASSFIKGDQPQHF
TGTGCCAGCAGCTTTATTAAAGGGGATCAGCCCCAGCATTTT
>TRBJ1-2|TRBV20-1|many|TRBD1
CSARDSGQGFYGYTF
TGCAGTGCTAGAGATAGTGGACAGGGATTCTATGGCTACACCTTC
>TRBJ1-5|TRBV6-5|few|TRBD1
CASSKTGAGNQPQHF
TGTGCCAGCAGCAAAACAGGGGCCGGCAATCAGCCCCAGCATTTT